This section outlines one T cell receptor (beta chain) sequence together with its context. By share, this clonotype ranks as medium-sized (0.01 to 0.1%). What this receptor recognizes is not known. Within one base of it there is no much larger clone, and no base qualities were kept. The source of the sample is a study of blood T cells in healthy people across ages (dated by TCRdb to between 2014 and 2017). Study-level background: In model experiments, roughly one uniquely barcoded TCR beta cDNA molecule per two T cells was captured by template switching. Age-related changes in TCR beta repertoire diversity were measured in the study by deep sequencing normalized with unique cDNA molecular identifiers. Four age groups were formed from the donors: young (average 16 years), middle-aged (approximately 39), aged (roughly 58) and long-lived (about 75). Donors of different ages were randomly distributed across sequencing lanes to avoid experimental bias. Using the same blood draw, the study looked at two additional independent replicas of 1 million unique cDNA reads for two donors, one aged 18 to 30 and the other aged 80 or older.

The roughly 39 donors, aged about 6 to 95 years, were systemically healthy Caucasian individuals from Russia. Around 10 milliliters of peripheral blood were collected from each donor into EDTA-treated Vacutainer tubes. Ficoll-Paque density-gradient centrifugation was used to isolate PBMCs, with at least 6.5 million per sample. Trizol reagent was used to extract total RNA from the PBMCs, yielding at least 6 micrograms per sample. Naive CD45RAhigh/CD27high T cell percentages were measured by flow cytometry on a PBMC aliquot from every donor. Libraries were constructed by 5' RACE. The reads were generated on an Illumina HiSeq 2500. The second PCR ran for roughly 7 to 12 cycles and used a J-beta primer mix along with a sample-barcoded 5' primer. Each TCR beta cDNA molecule received a unique molecular identifier from a template-switch 5' adaptor carrying 12 random nucleotides. At least 2.5 million CDR3-containing paired-end reads were obtained from each sample. The Mint cDNA synthesis kit, primed by a TRBC-specific oligonucleotide, was used to synthesize first-strand cDNA from all RNA. All cDNA was treated with uracil-DNA glycosylase and then went through a first 18-cycle PCR with the universal primers M1SS and BC2_uni_R. As for the original processing: Each sample was normalized by randomly selecting 1 million high-quality reads, each carrying a distinct molecular identifier. Instead of being binned into consensus sequences, reads that shared molecular identifiers were thrown out. MiTCR, with a Q25 quality threshold and the strictest error-elimination algorithm, was used for CDR3 identification, clonotype clustering and error correction. A nonparametric unseen species model with Euler transformation was used to estimate lower-bound total TCR beta diversity. In-frame beta chains were kept once TCRdb had trimmed the public reads at Q25 with fastp and called clones with MiXCR. Here each entry gathers all rows of one CDR3 protein and keeps the most common genes and DNA. In this record, the V and J calls reflect TCRdb's handling and not the investigators' own analysis. This sample holds approximately 850,000 distinct CDR3 sequences; 40% to 50% were observed only once. Jointly, the top ten make up nearly 20% of the sample.

CDR1 and CDR2 are read off the germline V gene as SGHTA and FQGNSA. V is shortened by 6 bases, J by 2 bases, and the region joining them spans 4 bases. The CDR3 holds 11 amino acids from the cysteine to the phenylalanine. The only DNA kept is the CDR3, 33 bases in frame from the first base. Summary of the overall study and its limitations: Conclusive comparison of naive and antigen-experienced compartments was prevented by the profiling of bulk unsorted PBMCs. Estimates of total diversity from one million sequenced T cells were regarded as lower bounds and underestimates. Donor CMV infection status was unknown, potentially confounding age-related changes in expanded clonotypes. As age increased, observed TCR beta diversity per million T cells dropped in a roughly linear way, and a significant reduction was already evident by age about 36. The long-lived group showed more naive CD4+ T cells, fewer expanded clones and increased TCR diversity than the aged group, suggesting age selection. Observed TCR beta diversity correlated strongly with the percentage of naive T cells measured by flow cytometry.

The clonotype originates from a man aged 60-69 years in good health. The specimen sequenced was blood. The receptor chain draws on TRBV7-2 and TRBJ2-5; the D gene assignment is ambiguous. CDR3 protein: CASRSQETQYF. The DNA sequence reads TGTGCCAGCAGATCTCAAGAGACCCAGTACTTC.